The clone carrying this TCR beta chain was observed a single time. Its matching antigen is unknown. Pools of viral peptides were used by the ViraFEST assay to expand antigen-specific CD4+ T cells ahead of sequencing. It was after approximately 11 days of culture that CD4+ T cells were isolated. In the vaccine recipients, nucleocapsid antibodies were negative and there was no prior SARS-CoV-2 infection. The sample originates from a study of vaccination effects on CD4 cells after COVID-19. Germline values: CDR1 SEHNR, CDR2 FQNEAQ (reference sequence). This CDR3 is built from 14 residues. The V gene lost 5 bases and the J gene lost 3 bases, with 13 bases spanning the gap. Findings of the study overall: Whether induced by infection or by vaccine, clones showed marked clonal contraction late after vaccination.

The protocol was immunoSEQ multiplex PCR, while the TCRdb copy is restricted to in-frame clones and leaves out a portion. This table holds some 65,000 clones, more than 70% found once. The chain is built from TRBV7-9 and TRBJ1-1; D is unresolved. The TCR comes from a human donor who received a COVID-19 vaccine. Sample: CD4+ T cells from PBMCs cultured with HCoV-NL63 spike peptides, taken before COVID-19 vaccination. The CDR3 coding sequence is TGTGCCAGCAGCCCTAAGGGATGGTACACTGAAGCTTTCTTT. Translated, it gives CASSPKGWYTEAFF.